The text below deals with one T cell receptor beta chain. The target of this receptor is not known. Base qualities are not provided; no much larger clone lies one nucleotide away. The sample originates from a study of cytomegalovirus exposure and HLA in healthy donors (dated by TCRdb to the late 2010s). For the wider study: The 500 to 700 repertoires of the first cohort and the 95 to 150 validation repertoires were produced on the same platform, according to a later analysis. The study was designed to test whether signatures of past pathogen exposure could be identified by cataloging public T cell receptors. In addition to the first cohort of several hundred subjects, a separate validation cohort of 120 different subjects was used. The study combined high-throughput TCR immunosequencing, statistical association of individual TCRs with disease status, and machine learning to predict cytomegalovirus infection status.

Receptor libraries were prepared by the immunoSEQ multiplex PCR assay. Regarding the original processing steps: A statistical classification framework was developed to diagnose cytomegalovirus status using the catalog of TCR beta chain sequences. TCRdb's version of the immuneACCESS table is confined to in-frame rearrangements and falls short of the full clone set. An unresolved V gene accounts for under half of the shortfall where checked; the remainder is of unknown origin. For V, J and clone size, that table is used; D and trimming come from the DNA. For this sample there are fewer than 120,000 clones; more than 75% appear just once. About 1.5% of the sample lies in the top ten. Separate from the roughly 700-subject first cohort, the validation cohort of 90 to 150 subjects was the group to which the donors belonged. Overall study results and their limits: In vitro tests confirmed that three of the cytomegalovirus-associated TCR beta chains recognize cytomegalovirus antigens. In a later analysis, TCRs clustered in the first cohort were found to also tend to co-occur in the roughly 120 validation repertoires, with roughly 93% of cluster scores above 0. The study gave a list of 150 to 200 TCR beta chains associated with cytomegalovirus. The classifier was reported to diagnose cytomegalovirus status with high specificity and sensitivity in both the original cohort and the validation cohort. All 120 or so repertoires were used to score co-occurrence in the validation cohort in a later analysis, because that analysis had no HLA typing for the cohort. Most TCR sequences were observed very rarely across donors, whereas some public TCRs were present in many individuals. The authors suggested that the approach could potentially be extended to other disease states and immunological phenotypes.

Sequencing input: PBMCs. This clonotype originated in a woman between 25 and 40 years old in good health and CMV-seropositive.

The CDR3 reads as follows: CASSLGPANTGELFF. The DNA is TGTGCCAGCTCCTTAGGGCCAGCGAACACCGGGGAGCTGTTTTTT. The V and J genes are TRBV11-2 and TRBJ2-2; the D gene cannot be named for sure. CDR1 and CDR2, per the germline V gene, are SGHAT and FQNNGV. The junction carries 13 bases between V and J, which are trimmed by 8 bases and 0 bases respectively. The CDR3 goes from the cysteine to the phenylalanine over 15 residues. Just CDR3 DNA is preserved here, 45 bases in frame from base 1.